Given below is one TCR beta chain in context. This clone's antigen is unknown. No much larger clone is present one base from it, and per-base qualities are unavailable. Counted from cysteine to phenylalanine, this CDR3 has 13 amino acids. Just CDR3 DNA is preserved here, 39 bases in frame from base 1. The CDR1 and CDR2 encoded by the germline V gene (reference sequence) are LNHNV and YYDKDF. V is pruned by 4 bases and J by 4 bases, leaving 3 bases of the junction without a gene match. This entry comes from a study of T cell responses to AZD1222 COVID-19 vaccine (dated by TCRdb to the early 2020s). Study-level background: AZD1222 recipients with second doses at about 4 weeks or about 12 weeks were pooled, because spike-specific TCR depth and breadth did not differ between schedules. A total of 230 to 250 trial participants underwent TCR sequencing, of whom 200 to 220 received two doses of AZD1222 and some 25 received two doses of the MenACWY control vaccine. Enrollment into the trials was organized by age into subgroups of 18-55, 56-69 and 70-plus years, and those subgroups contained approximately 150, 30 and 60 TCR-sequenced participants, respectively. The paper's findings and limits, for the study overall: The whole spike protein was spanned by vaccine-associated CD4 TCRs, and dominant responses were seen in regions 160-218 and 743-854. In the small 56-69-year group, the increase in depth fell short of significance, most likely because of low power. Because no day 14 peak-response samples were available, repertoires were characterized only after the peak T cell response. Participants were mostly white British and included more females than males, and it was suggested by the authors that clonal diversity may have been underestimated. After two AZD1222 doses, spike-specific TCR breadth and depth were significantly higher than at day 0 and than in MenACWY recipients. Conclusions about previously exposed vaccinees are limited because only a handful of AZD1222 recipients were SARS-CoV-2 seropositive at baseline. Nearly half of unique spike-specific TCRs reportedly recognized epitopes outside regions mutated in the B.1.351 and B.1.1.7 variants.

The CDR3 regions of human TCRbeta chains were analyzed by immunosequencing. The study's own analysis went as follows. TCRs in the repertoires were compared against a reference library of SARS-CoV-2-specific TCRs that had been generated with the MIRA antigen-specificity platform. Breadth was defined as the fraction of unique TCRs that were SARS-CoV-2-associated. Depth was defined as the fraction of total T cells that were SARS-CoV-2-associated. Using the MIRA data, each spike-specific TCR was mapped to the spike region that the TCR reacts to and placed in a CD4 or CD8 class. Log10-transformed breadth and depth values were compared by one-way ANOVA with Sidak's multiple comparisons tests. TCRdb provides this immuneACCESS table in a form limited to in-frame rearrangements. Some clones are lacking; in checked studies, under half of them reflect an unresolved V gene, and why the rest are absent is not known. The DNA was the basis for D and trimming; V, J and clone size are from that table. This sample gives 150,000 or so clones in total; roughly 92% of them show up just once. The ten top clones hold 1.3% to 1.5% of the sample.

The time point label here, explained by the study, means: baseline before first vaccination. Vaccinee samples came from UK trials COV001 and COV002, including a single-blind randomized controlled phase 2/3 trial of AZD1222 (ChAdOx1 nCoV-19) in healthy adults. Trial participant PBMC samples were collected at day 0 and day 28 after the second dose for TCRbeta chain sequencing. Sequenced material: peripheral blood, taken on day 0 of AZD1222 vaccination. The receptor comes from an adult in good health. The chain joins TRBV15 to TRBJ1-1, with 7 central nucleotides matching TRBD1. CDR3 sequence: CATSIGGLTEAFF. In nucleotide form, the sequence is TGTGCCACCAGCATAGGGGGCCTCACTGAAGCTTTCTTT.